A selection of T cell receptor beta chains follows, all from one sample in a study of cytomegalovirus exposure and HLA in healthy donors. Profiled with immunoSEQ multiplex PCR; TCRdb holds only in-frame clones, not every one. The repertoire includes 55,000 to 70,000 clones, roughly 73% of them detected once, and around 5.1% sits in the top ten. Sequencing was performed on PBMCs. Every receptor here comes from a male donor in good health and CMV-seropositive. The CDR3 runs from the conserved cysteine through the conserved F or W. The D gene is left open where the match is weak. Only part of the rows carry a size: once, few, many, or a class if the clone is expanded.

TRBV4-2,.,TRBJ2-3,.,TGTGCCAGCAGCCAAGATCAGGTCGATTCCACAGATACGCAGTATTTT,CASSQDQVDSTDTQYF
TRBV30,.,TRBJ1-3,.,TGTGCCTGGAGTGTACTAGCGACCTACTCTGGAAACACCATATATTTT,CAWSVLATYSGNTIYF
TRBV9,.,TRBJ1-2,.,TGTGCCAGCAGTCCTTCCTCGGGAGGCGGCTATGGCTACACCTTC,CASSPSSGGGYGYTF
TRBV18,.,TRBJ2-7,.,TGTGCCAGCTCACCACCGATGGGAGCGGAGCAGTACTTC,CASSPPMGAEQYF
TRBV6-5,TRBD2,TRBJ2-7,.,TGTGCCGCCCGTTTCCGGGGGGCCTACGAGCAGTACTTC,CAARFRGAYEQYF
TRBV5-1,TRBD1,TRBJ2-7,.,TGCGCCGGCAGCCCTGGACAGGAGAGGTACTTC,CAGSPGQERYF
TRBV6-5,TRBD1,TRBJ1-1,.,TGTGCCAGCAAAGTAGGGCTGACAGGGGGCACTGAAGCTTTCTTT,CASKVGLTGGTEAFF
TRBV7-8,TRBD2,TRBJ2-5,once,TGTGCCAGCAGCTCTCCTCGGGGGGGCCAAGAGACCCAGTACTTC,CASSSPRGGQETQYF
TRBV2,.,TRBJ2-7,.,TGTGCCAGCACCCGTACACAGATTATGGCATACGAGCAGTACTTC,CASTRTQIMAYEQYF
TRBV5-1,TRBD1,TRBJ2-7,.,TGCGCCAGCAGCAGGGCTACAGGGGCTTACTACGAGCAGTACTTC,CASSRATGAYYEQYF
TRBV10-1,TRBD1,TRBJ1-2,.,TGCGCCGTTTGGTGGACAGGGGTCGCCTATGGCTACACCTTC,CAVWWTGVAYGYTF
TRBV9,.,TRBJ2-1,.,TGTGCCAGCAGCGTACGTGACATCAATGAGCAGTTCTTC,CASSVRDINEQFF
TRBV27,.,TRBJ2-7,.,TGTGCCAGCAGTTCACCGGGTTGGCGAACCCTAAGCTCCTACGAGCAGTACTTC,CASSSPGWRTLSSYEQYF
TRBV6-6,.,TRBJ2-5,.,TGTGCCAGCAGTCAACTAGGGTTTAAGGAGACCCAGTACTTC,CASSQLGFKETQYF
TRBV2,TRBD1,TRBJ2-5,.,TGTGCCAGCAGTCCAGGGGGCGCAAAGACCCAGTACTTC,CASSPGGAKTQYF
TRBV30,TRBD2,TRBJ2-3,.,TGTGCCTGGAGGACTAGCGGGGGTCGCTATACGCAGTATTTT,CAWRTSGGRYTQYF
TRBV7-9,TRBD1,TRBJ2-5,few,TGTGCCAGCAGCACCCTGATGGACAGGGGTGGGGAGACCCAGTACTTC,CASSTLMDRGGETQYF
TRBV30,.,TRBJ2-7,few,TGTGCCTGGAGTGGTGGAGGGGGCCACTCCGAGCAGTACTTC,CAWSGGGGHSEQYF
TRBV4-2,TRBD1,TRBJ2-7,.,TGTGCCAGCAGCCAAGATATCGGGACAGGGGTCTACGAGCAGTACTTC,CASSQDIGTGVYEQYF